This TCR beta chain was sequenced in a study of T-cell memory formation after mild COVID-19. CDR3 size: 11 residues. Germline CDR1 reads SQVTM; CDR2 reads ANQGSEA. The V gene end was trimmed by 4 bases and the J gene end by 11 bases; junction bases not matched to a gene: 7. Comment on this clonotype: The antigen is unknown.

Whole-study findings and limits: Among CD4+ contracting clones, most were CM and EM, and CD8+ ones EMRA. Later expanders leaned toward CD4+, whereas clones contracting from day 15 to 85 were balanced CD4/CD8.

Constant-segment primers were used for 5'RACE, and the resulting TCR alpha and TCR beta cDNA libraries carried sample barcodes and UMIs. TCRdb recomputed calls from the 5' RACE reads with MiXCR, one row per CDR3 protein. Here the sample spans around 190,000 distinct CDR3 sequences, about a fifth being singletons. The gene calls are TRBV29-1 and TRBJ1-1; 7 nucleotides match TRBD1. This TCR came from a man between 18 and 35 years old who had mild COVID-19 (a few samples of this study predate the infection). Cell type and time point are not known. The sequencing input was PBMCs or a T cell subset sorted from them (not recorded which). CDR3 residues: CSVGRDSLAFF. The DNA of the CDR3 is TGCAGCGTTGGGAGGGACAGTCTGGCTTTCTTT.